The 20 T cell receptor beta chains given below trace back to one sample, sequenced in a study of shared clonotypes between healthy human individuals. The assay was immunoSEQ multiplex PCR, and TCRdb's table has in-frame clones only and misses some. The table includes under 1 million clones, nearly 95% detected once. CD8 cells regarded as naive lacked CD45RO, were positively chosen for CCR7, and omitted terminally differentiated effector memory CD45RA+ cells. The sample was naive CD8+ T cells sorted from blood. Every receptor here comes from a man younger than 45 in good health.

This clone has a single count. The chain employs TRBV4-1 and TRBJ1-5; D is unresolved. Trimming removed 0 bases at V and 5 bases at J, with 11 bases between. The CDR3 has 15 amino acids. CDR1 is MGHRA and CDR2 is YSYEKL in the germline V gene. The CDR3 loop reads CASSQDLGQYQPQHF. The CDR3 nucleotides read TGCGCCAGCAGCCAAGATCTCGGGCAGTATCAGCCCCAGCATTTT.

The chain has TRBV7-9 and TRBJ2-1, with TRBD1 as a possible D gene (6 bases). Germline V gives CDR1 SEHNR, CDR2 FQNEAQ (reference sequence). The CDR3 loop spans 13 amino acids. Trimming took 8 bases from V and 0 from J, leaving 8 bases between them. Here the CDR3 DNA reads TGTGCCAGCCGGGACACCTCCTACAATGAGCAGTTCTTC. It yields the protein CASRDTSYNEQFF.

The genes are TRBV7-9 and TRBJ2-2, with D uncertain. The CDR3 sequence is 15 residues long. The V end was cut by 3 bases, the J end by 1 base, with 9 bases between. Germline CDR1 is SEHNR and CDR2 is FQNEAQ (reference sequence). CDR3 loop: CASSLARENTGELFF. In DNA, the CDR3 is TGTGCCAGCAGCTTGGCCAGAGAGAACACCGGGGAGCTGTTTTTT.

This chain uses TRBV10-2 with TRBJ1-2; no firm D call. The germline V gene has CDR1 WSHSY and CDR2 SAAADI. V shed 6 bases and J shed 5 bases, with 13 bases lying between them. This CDR3 spans 13 amino acids. CDR3 sequence reads: CASSNKDFYGYTF. The CDR3 bases are TGCGCCAGCAGCAACAAGGATTTTTATGGCTACACCTTC.

The chain joins TRBV5-6 to TRBJ2-7; D is perhaps TRBD1 or TRBD2 (5 bases each). The length of the CDR3 is 14 residues. V lost 4 bases and J lost 0, with 11 bases in between. CDR1 and CDR2 from the germline V gene are SGHDT and YYEEEE. The CDR3 protein is CASSLGRSSYEQYF. The CDR3 bases are TGTGCCAGCAGCCTGGGACGGAGCTCCTACGAGCAGTACTTC.

The genes are TRBV9 and TRBJ1-2, with D hard to call. This CDR3 region has 16 residues. The V gene lost 0 bases and the J gene lost 3 bases, with 15 bases spanning the gap. In germline, CDR1 is SGDLS, CDR2 YYNGEE. The CDR3 DNA reads as TGTGCCAGCAGCGTAGTAGCCCAGAGACAAGACTATGGCTACACCTTC. Its translation is CASSVVAQRQDYGYTF.

The chain couples TRBV7-9 to TRBJ1-1; no clear D gene. The CDR3 has 17 residues. V was clipped by 2 bases and J by 1 base, with 17 bases between them. The germline gives CDR1 SEHNR, CDR2 FQNEAQ (reference sequence). CDR3 bases: TGTGCCAGCAGCTTAAGGGTGTTCAAGGCAACGAACACTGAAGCTTTCTTT. Translation: CASSLRVFKATNTEAFF.

This chain joins TRBV27 and TRBJ1-3; no clear D gene. The CDR3 length is 15 residues. The germline V gene has CDR1 MNHEY and CDR2 SMNVEV (reference sequence). With 2 bases removed from V and 0 bases from J, the gap between germline ends came to 8 bases. For the CDR3, the DNA is TGTGCCAGCAGTTTAGGAGGGTTCTCTGGAAACACCATATATTTT. It yields the protein CASSLGGFSGNTIYF.

This chain links TRBV30 with TRBJ2-7; D is uncertain. The V end was cut by 2 bases, the J end by 5 bases, with 16 bases between. Germline values: CDR1 GTSNPN, CDR2 SVGIG (reference sequence). This CDR3 has 14 amino acids. The CDR3 sequence is CAWSPSDHTDEQYF. The CDR3 DNA reads as TGTGCCTGGAGTCCCTCGGATCACACCGACGAGCAGTACTTC.

The chain couples TRBV5-1 to TRBJ2-1, with 12 bases identical to TRBD2. V dropped 2 bases and J dropped 10; count of bases not matched to a gene: 4. Germline CDR1 and CDR2: SGHRS and YFSETQ. The CDR3 has 14 amino acids. This chain's CDR3 is CASSFLGLAGEQFF. CDR3 in DNA: TGCGCCAGCAGCTTCCTAGGACTAGCGGGAGAGCAGTTCTTC.

The J gene is TRBJ1-4, the V gene TRBV21-1. TRBV21-1 is annotated as a pseudogene. This CDR3 contains 14 residues. The CDR3 DNA sequence: TGTGCCGGCCCCGAGGGGGGGAGAAGGGAAAAACTGTTTTTT. Translation: CAGPEGGRREKLFF.

The V and J genes are TRBV10-3 and TRBJ2-2; 8 bases agree with TRBD2. The germline V gene encodes CDR1 ENHRY and CDR2 SYGVKD. The CDR3 spans 15 residues. The trim removed 0 bases at V and 14 bases at J, leaving 11 bases unmatched. This CDR3 reads CAISESLSPAGVLFF. CDR3 sequence (DNA): TGTGCCATCAGTGAGTCCCTCTCCCCAGCGGGAGTTCTGTTTTTT.

The V gene is TRBV4-1, the J gene TRBJ2-7, with 12 bases matching TRBD2. The CDR3 loop spans 16 amino acids. Germline-derived CDR1 and CDR2 are MGHRA and YSYEKL. V was clipped by 2 bases and J by 3 bases; unmatched bases: 5. CDR3 bases: TGCGCCAGCAGCCAATCCCTAGCGGGAGGGCTCTACGAGCAGTACTTC. Encoded protein: CASSQSLAGGLYEQYF.

This chain uses TRBV28 with TRBJ2-1; 9 bases line up with TRBD2. After removal of 2 bases from V and 8 bases from J, the junction contained 7 bases not matched to a gene. Germline CDR1 reads MDHEN; CDR2 reads SYDVKM. This CDR3 spans 15 amino acids. The CDR3 DNA sequence: TGTGCCAGCAGTTTAAGCGGGAGGAGTAGGGATGAGCAGTTCTTC. It encodes CASSLSGRSRDEQFF.

The chain is built from TRBV5-5 and TRBJ1-5; D gene ambiguous. The CDR3 totals 14 residues. The V end was cut by 2 bases, the J end by 1 base, with 7 bases between. Germline CDR1 and CDR2: SGHKS and YYEKEE (reference sequence). The CDR3 nucleotides are TGTGCCAGCAGCTTCCCGGGGAGCAATCAGCCCCAGCATTTT. Its protein is CASSFPGSNQPQHF.

The chain carries TRBV7-9 and TRBJ2-1; unclear D gene. Trimming removed 1 base at V and 7 bases at J, with 11 bases between. Per the germline V gene, CDR1 is SEHNR and CDR2 is FQNEAQ (reference sequence). CDR3 length: 14 amino acids. This chain's CDR3 is CASSLEGWSNEQFF. The CDR3 DNA is TGTGCCAGCAGCTTAGAAGGTTGGTCAAATGAGCAGTTCTTC.

This clone appeared a few times. The sample holds other DNA sequences that translate to the same CDR3. The chain couples TRBV7-9 to TRBJ2-7; D ambiguous. CDR1 SEHNR and CDR2 FQNEAQ come from the germline V gene (reference sequence). CDR3 length: 11 amino acids. V was clipped by 6 bases and J by 3 bases, with 6 bases between them. For the CDR3, the DNA is TGTGCCAGCAGTCCGATCTACGAGCAGTACTTC. Its translation: CASSPIYEQYF.

The J gene is TRBJ2-7, the V gene TRBV4-3; D perhaps matches TRBD1 (5 bases). V gave up 1 base and J gave up 2 bases, with 12 bases separating them. Germline V CDR1 and CDR2: LGHNA, YSLEER. CDR3 length: 15 residues. The CDR3 region has the DNA TGCGCCAGCAGCCAAGGTTCTGGGGCCCCCTACGAGCAGTACTTC. It yields the protein CASSQGSGAPYEQYF.

This chain joins TRBV15 and TRBJ2-2; D is ambiguous. The V end lost 1 base, the J end lost 4 bases, and 7 bases lay between the germline ends. The CDR3 is made up of 14 amino acids. Germline-derived CDR1 and CDR2 are LNHNV and YYDKDF (reference sequence). The DNA of the CDR3 is TGTGCCACCAGCAGAGCTGTGGGCACCGGGGAGCTGTTTTTT. Amino acid sequence: CATSRAVGTGELFF.

The V gene is TRBV6-5, the J gene TRBJ2-7; the D call may be TRBD1 or TRBD2 (8 bases each). The CDR3 extends over 14 amino acids. CDR1 is MNHEY, CDR2 SVGAGI, per germline. V lost 4 bases and J lost 3, with 13 bases in between. This CDR3 reads CASSSGGTGYEQYF. The CDR3 DNA is TGTGCCAGCAGTTCGGGGGGGACAGGCTACGAGCAGTACTTC.